These 6 T cell receptor beta chains were all obtained from the same sample, sequenced in a study of T cells in Graves' hyperthyroidism and ophthalmopathy. From RNA transcripts, TCR beta CDR3 regions were amplified. The study used the HTBI primer set for a first-round RT-PCR of the TCR CDR3. TCRdb independently ran MiXCR on the multiplex PCR reads; one entry per CDR3 protein. The profile shows about 640,000 distinct CDR3 sequences, about 45% of them singletons. The sample was peripheral blood or thyroid tissue (not recorded which). All receptors come from an adult man with Graves' disease, either hyperthyroidism or ophthalmopathy (not recorded which).

The chain couples TRBV20-1 to TRBJ1-5; no clear D. CDR1 and CDR2 (germline): DFQATT, SNEGSKA (reference sequence). This CDR3 is built from 13 residues. Trimming took off 3 bases at V and 3 bases at J, with 9 bases between the two ends. CDR3 protein: CSASMQINQPQHF. The CDR3 DNA sequence: TGCAGTGCTAGTATGCAGATCAATCAGCCCCAGCATTTT.

This clonotype showed up just a few times. J is TRBJ2-7 and V is TRBV20-1; D may be TRBD1 (6 bases). V lost 0 bases and J lost 3, with 12 bases in between. CDR1 and CDR2 (germline): DFQATT, SNEGSKA (reference sequence). This CDR3 contains 14 residues. The CDR3, as DNA: TGCAGTGCTAGAGAACCGGGACACGGCTACGAGCAGTACTTC. This encodes CSAREPGHGYEQYF.

This clonotype was seen many times. In nucleotides, the CDR3 is TGTGCCACCGCGCTAGGACAGGGGGCGTCCTATGGCTACACCTTC. Its translation: CATALGQGASYGYTF. The rearrangement joins TRBV10-3 to TRBJ1-2; 11 bases are shared with TRBD1. Germline CDR1 is ENHRY and CDR2 is SYGVKD. This CDR3 spans 15 amino acids. Trimming cost V 10 bases and J 4 bases; bases outside gene matches: 11.

The V gene is TRBV2, the J gene TRBJ1-5; TRBD1 aligns across 8 bases. This CDR3 spans 12 amino acids. The J segment lost 8 bases and the V segment lost 7 bases, leaving 4 bases of the junction unmatched. Germline values: CDR1 SNHLY, CDR2 FYNNEI. CDR3 sequence: CASNRGTEPQHF. The CDR3 region has the DNA TGTGCCAGCAACAGGGGGACAGAGCCCCAGCATTTT.

The chain combines TRBV29-1 with TRBJ1-3; D unresolved. Germline CDR1 and CDR2: SQVTM and ANQGSEA. V was cut by 6 bases and J by 0 bases, with 6 bases left in between. The CDR3 contains 12 residues. The CDR3 sequence: CSVAISGNTIYF. The CDR3 DNA reads TGCAGCGTAGCCATCTCTGGAAACACCATATATTTT.

Comment on this clonotype: A much larger clone is a single base away; this may be a read error. This rearrangement joins TRBV7-9 to TRBJ2-6; 8 bases are a match to TRBD2. The CDR3 spans 19 residues. From germline, CDR1 is SEHNR and CDR2 FQNEAQ (reference sequence). The V and J ends lost 4 bases and 0 bases, in that order; junction bases with no gene match: 11. Written as DNA, the CDR3 is TGTGCCAGCAGCTACTGCCCCACTAGCGGACCCTCTGGGGCCAACGTCCTGACTTTC. This encodes CASSYCPTSGPSGANVLTF.